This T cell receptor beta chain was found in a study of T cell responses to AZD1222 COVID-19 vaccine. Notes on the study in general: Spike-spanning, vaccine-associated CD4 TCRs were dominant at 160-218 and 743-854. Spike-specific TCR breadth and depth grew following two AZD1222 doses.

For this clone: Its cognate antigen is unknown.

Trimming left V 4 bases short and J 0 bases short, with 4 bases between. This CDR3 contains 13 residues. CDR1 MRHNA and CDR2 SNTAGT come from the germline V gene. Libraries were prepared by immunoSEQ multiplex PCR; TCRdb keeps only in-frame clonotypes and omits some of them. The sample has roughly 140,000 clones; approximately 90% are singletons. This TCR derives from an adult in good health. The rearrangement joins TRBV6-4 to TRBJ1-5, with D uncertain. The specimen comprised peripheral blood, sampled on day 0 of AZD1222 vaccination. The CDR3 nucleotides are TGTGCCAGCAGTGTCGGTAGCAATCAGCCCCAGCATTTT. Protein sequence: CASSVGSNQPQHF.